This T cell receptor (beta chain) is from a study of cytomegalovirus exposure and HLA in healthy donors. In the study overall: HLA-typed donors were the source of approximately 80 million unique TCRs held in an early data release.

Study-wide results and limits: In an earlier analysis, productive rearrangement rates for most beta V segments clustered near 87% or 30%. Presence/absence analyses rested on an assumption that sequencing depth was roughly uniform across donors.

As to this clone: The antigen remains undetermined.

The study ran its PCR with 60 Vbeta and 13 Jbeta primers. TCRdb's table, derived via immunoSEQ multiplex PCR, lists solely in-frame clones and lacks some. The sample records nearly 200,000 clones, 75% to 85% being singletons. The J segment lost 2 bases and the V segment lost 7 bases, leaving 11 bases of the junction unmatched. CDR1 and CDR2 (germline): SGHDT, YYEEEE. This CDR3 contains 16 residues. This sequence joins TRBV5-6 and TRBJ2-7, with TRBD1 identical over 11 bases. The sample was PBMCs. This clonotype was sampled from a male donor in good health and CMV-seropositive. CDR3 region: CASDRRDRGYAYEQYF. CDR3 nucleotide sequence: TGTGCCAGCGACCGAAGGGACAGGGGGTACGCCTACGAGCAGTACTTC.